These T cell receptor beta chains were read from a single sample in a study of blood T cell repertoires in COVID-19. Clones were sequenced by immunoSEQ multiplex PCR, and TCRdb holds only the in-frame ones, with some missing. Of about 320,000 clones listed, 75% to 90% are singletons. The sequencing input was PBMCs or T cells enriched from blood (not recorded which). Receptors originate from a man in his sixties who had recovered from COVID-19. Each CDR3 is given with its conserved first and last residue. The D gene is left open where the match is weak. Clone size, where shown, is once, few, many, or a class for clones that have expanded.

NA	TRBD2	TRBV10-3	17	TRBJ2-1	TGTGCCATCACCCCTAGACTAGCTGGTGGTATTTCGAATGAGCAGTTCTTC	CAITPRLAGGISNEQFF
NA	NA	TRBV18	13	TRBJ2-7	TGTGCCAGCTCGCCAGGGGGGGGAAGCGAGCAGTACTTC	CASSPGGGSEQYF
NA	TRBD1	TRBV6-2/TRBV6-3	14	TRBJ1-1	TGTGCCAGCAGTCTAAGGGACAGGAACACTGAAGCTTTCTTT	CASSLRDRNTEAFF
NA	TRBD2	TRBV20-1	15	TRBJ2-7	TGCAGTGCTAGTCGAGCGGGAGTCGGGTCCTACGAGCAGTACTTC	CSASRAGVGSYEQYF
few	NA	TRBV6-5	13	TRBJ1-5	TGTGCCAGCAGAAAACAGGGAGATCAGCCCCAGCATTTT	CASRKQGDQPQHF
once	TRBD2	TRBV27	14	TRBJ2-7	TGTGCCAGCAGTTTGAATAGCGGGATTGATGAGCAGTACTTC	CASSLNSGIDEQYF
NA	TRBD1	TRBV28	14	TRBJ2-5	TGTGCCAGCAGTTTAAGGACAGGGAGGAAGACCCAGTACTTC	CASSLRTGRKTQYF
NA	TRBD1	TRBV6-6	15	TRBJ1-1	TGTGCCAGCAGTTACCCCCTTGGGCAGGGGGATGAAGCTTTCTTT	CASSYPLGQGDEAFF
NA	NA	TRBV18	10	TRBJ2-5	TGTGCCAGCTCTGCGGAGACCCAGTACTTC	CASSAETQYF
NA	TRBD2	TRBV9	15	TRBJ2-3	TGTGCCAGCAGCGTCGGGACTAGCGGGACCCATACGCAGTATTTT	CASSVGTSGTHTQYF